This T cell receptor beta chain came from a study of blood T cell repertoires in COVID-19. At the level of the study: The study drew acute and convalescent COVID-19 samples from the United States, Italy and Spain.

Clones were read by immunoSEQ multiplex PCR, and TCRdb kept only the in-frame ones, dropping some. The sample consists of roughly 40,000 clones, around 82% of them appearing once. Sequencing was performed on peripheral blood. The sequence was obtained from a human donor in a cohort sampled during active COVID-19.

The CDR3 nucleotides read TGTGCCAGTACCCCACCCGGACAGGGGGTTGAAAAACTGTTTTTT. Encoded protein: CASTPPGQGVEKLFF. The V call is TRBV19, the J call TRBJ1-4; 10 bases agree with TRBD1. The V segment lost 7 bases and the J segment 7 bases; nucleotides outside the gene matches: 9. This CDR3 comprises 15 residues. Germline V lookup: CDR1 LNHDA, CDR2 SQIVND (reference sequence). The full variable domain, with the rest looked up from reference TRBV19 and TRBJ1-4, is DGGITQSPKYLFRKEGQNVTLSCEQNLNHDAMYWYRQDPGQGLRLIYYSQIVNDFQKGDIAEGYSVSREKKESFPLTVTSAQKNPTAFYLCASTPPGQGVEKLFFGSGTQLSVL.